This TCR beta chain was retrieved from a study of human T cells and chemical hapten exposure. Study information: Enrolled patients were predominantly female and had alopecia areata, totalis or universalis. Overall study findings and caveats: Patch test score was positively correlated with the counts of TCRs that had expanded at PT1. DPC sensitization did not alter TCRs above 1 in 1000 frequency.

This clonotype was seen a handful of times. Its matching antigen is unknown. Time point denoted: patch test 2, 6 weeks after DPC sensitization. This sample's treatment: therapeutic diphenylcyclopropenone sensitization with weekly scalp DPC. Trimming left V 1 base short and J 2 bases short, with 8 bases between. The CDR3 contains 14 residues. Germline V gene sequence: CDR1 SEHNR, CDR2 FQNEAQ (reference sequence). Using its own MiXCR run on the RACE reads, TCRdb lists one record per CDR3 protein. The sample carries approximately 89,000 distinct CDR3 sequences, about 9.4% recorded once. The sample in question was whole blood, obtained in connection with sensitization to the hapten diphenylcyclopropenone (DPC). V usage is TRBV7-9 and J usage is TRBJ1-1; D remains ambiguous. The TCR comes from a woman aged 30 to 39 with alopecia areata. Some clones in this sample may be carry-over from other donors' samples. This CDR3 reads CASSLGAYNTEAFF. In DNA, the CDR3 is TGTGCCAGCAGCTTAGGGGCATATAACACTGAAGCTTTCTTT.